The 18 T cell receptor beta chains presented below share a single source sample, sequenced in a study of control samples from healthy donors and cancer patients (dated by TCRdb to about 2020). Receptors were amplified or captured by the immunoSEQ multiplex PCR assay. TCRdb holds this immuneACCESS table with in-frame rearrangements only. Some clones are missing; in checked studies, unresolved V genes explain under half, and the rest has no known cause. Across this sample there are some 130,000 clones, with roughly 92% seen only once. The ten largest clones add up to around 5.8% of the sample. Material for sequencing was blood. The receptor set was obtained from a man aged 18 to 29 in good health.

This chain joins TRBV5-1 and TRBJ1-1; D may be TRBD1 (6 bases). The germline gives CDR1 SGHRS, CDR2 YFSETQ. Deletions cut 0 bases from V and 3 bases from J, with 9 bases between. The CDR3 loop spans 14 amino acids. In DNA, the CDR3 is TGCGCCAGCAGCTTGGGACAGGCTTACACTGAAGCTTTCTTT. This encodes CASSLGQAYTEAFF.

The chain employs TRBV5-4 and TRBJ1-4; 10 positions match TRBD1. V shed 4 bases, J shed 7 bases, and the junction held 7 bases outside the gene matches. Germline lookup yields CDR1 SGHNT and CDR2 YYREEE (reference sequence). The CDR3 loop spans 15 amino acids. The CDR3 bases are TGTGCCAGCAGCGACCGACAGGGGGCGAGTGAAAAACTGTTTTTT. Translated, it gives CASSDRQGASEKLFF.

V usage is TRBV5-4 and J usage is TRBJ2-7, with TRBD1 matching 8 bases. The CDR3 has 13 residues. Germline V gene lookup returns CDR1 SGHNT and CDR2 YYREEE (reference sequence). Germline trimming cut 5 bases from V and 6 bases from J; bases unmatched to any gene: 7. CDR3 in amino acids: CASSPDRGGEQYF. The DNA of the CDR3 is TGTGCCAGCAGTCCCGACAGGGGAGGCGAGCAGTACTTC.

V usage is TRBV5-4 and J usage is TRBJ2-3; 15 nucleotides agree with TRBD2. The CDR3 has 16 residues. The trim removed 4 bases at V and 6 bases at J, leaving 6 bases unmatched. Germline V gene sequence: CDR1 SGHNT, CDR2 YYREEE (reference sequence). The chain's CDR3 is CASSLGTSGGMDTQYF. DNA for the CDR3: TGTGCCAGCAGCCTCGGGACTAGCGGGGGGATGGATACGCAGTATTTT.

A word on this clone: Other DNA sequences from this sample encode an identical CDR3 as well. The chain couples TRBV2 to TRBJ1-1; D call uncertain. The ends were cut back, 5 bases at V and 2 bases at J, with 3 bases in the middle. Per germline, CDR1 SNHLY and CDR2 FYNNEI. This CDR3 contains 11 residues. The CDR3 DNA is TGTGCCAGCAGTCTAAACACTGAAGCTTTCTTT. It encodes CASSLNTEAFF. The full variable domain, its missing parts supplied by reference TRBV2 and TRBJ1-1, is EPEVTQTPSHQVTQMGQEVILRCVPISNHLYFYWYRQILGQKVEFLVSFYNNEISEKSEIFDDQFSVERPDGSNFTLKIRSTKLEDSAMYFCASSLNTEAFFGQGTRLTVV.

The count of this clone is one. The V and J genes are TRBV5-6 and TRBJ1-5; 8 bases match TRBD1. Germline lookup yields CDR1 SGHDT and CDR2 YYEEEE. This CDR3 has 15 amino acids. Trimming removed 2 bases from V and 7 bases from J; junction bases left unmatched: 8. CDR3 protein: CASSFGQGARQPQHF. The CDR3 DNA reads TGTGCCAGCAGCTTTGGGCAGGGGGCTCGGCAGCCCCAGCATTTT.

The chain employs TRBV27 and TRBJ1-2, with D tentatively TRBD1 (6 bases). The CDR3 totals 13 residues. Germline values: CDR1 MNHEY, CDR2 SMNVEV (reference sequence). Deletions cut 7 bases from V and 4 bases from J, with 13 bases between. The CDR3 bases are TGTGCCAGCATTCTCCTGGACAGCTATGGCTACACCTTC. Protein sequence: CASILLDSYGYTF.

This clone was detected once. The chain has TRBV5-1 and TRBJ2-7; 14 nucleotides match TRBD2. The CDR3 loop spans 19 amino acids. Germline V lookup: CDR1 SGHRS, CDR2 YFSETQ. Trimming at V came to 4 bases and at J to 1 base, leaving 13 bases not matched to a gene. The CDR3: CASSGRRTSGGLRSYEQYF. The DNA of the CDR3 is TGCGCCAGCAGCGGGCGGCGGACTAGCGGGGGGCTTAGGTCCTACGAGCAGTACTTC.

This chain uses TRBV29-1 with TRBJ2-1, with 10 positions matching TRBD1. The V and J ends lost 3 bases and 3 bases, in that order; junction bases with no gene match: 5. This CDR3 is built from 15 residues. Germline V gives CDR1 SQVTM, CDR2 ANQGSEA. The CDR3 DNA reads as TGCAGCGTTGAGAGCCGGGACAGGGGCTACAATGAGCAGTTCTTC. Its translation is CSVESRDRGYNEQFF.

Only one count was recorded for this clone. V gene TRBV5-1 combines with J gene TRBJ2-3; D is ambiguous. The CDR3 covers 14 residues. CDR1 is SGHRS and CDR2 is YFSETQ in the germline V gene. V lost 0 bases, J lost 2 bases, and 7 bases lay in between. CDR3 in amino acids: CASSLGQYTDTQYF. The CDR3, as DNA: TGCGCCAGCAGCTTGGGTCAGTACACAGATACGCAGTATTTT. The whole variable domain, remainder taken from reference TRBV5-1 and TRBJ2-3, is KAGVTQTPRYLIKTRGQQVTLSCSPISGHRSVSWYQQTPGQGLQFLFEYFSETQRNKGNFPGRFSGRQFSNSRSEMNVSTLELGDSALYLCASSLGQYTDTQYFGPGTRLTVL.

The chain carries TRBV9 and TRBJ1-1; a weak D match, TRBD1 (6 bases). The CDR3 has 13 residues. V dropped 4 bases and J dropped 8 bases, with 15 bases sitting between them. Germline V gene lookup returns CDR1 SGDLS and CDR2 YYNGEE. CDR3 nucleotides: TGTGCCAGCAGCCGCACAGGGATTGGGGAAGCTTTCTTT. Protein: CASSRTGIGEAFF. The variable domain in full, completed from reference TRBV9 and TRBJ1-1, reads DSGVTQTPKHLITATGQRVTLRCSPRSGDLSVYWYQQSLDQGLQFLIQYYNGEERAKGNILERFSAQQFPDLHSELNLSSLELGDSALYFCASSRTGIGEAFFGQGTRLTVV.

The chain carries TRBV7-2 and TRBJ1-2; 9 bases align to TRBD1. The CDR3 is 15 amino acids. V lost 2 bases to trimming and J lost 8 bases; unmatched junction nucleotides: 9. Germline V gene data show CDR1 as SGHTA and CDR2 as FQGNSA. CDR3 sequence: CASSLIGQGQGGYTF. As DNA, the CDR3 is TGTGCCAGCAGCTTAATTGGTCAGGGACAGGGAGGCTACACCTTC. The whole variable domain, filled in from reference TRBV7-2 and TRBJ1-2, reads GAGVSQSPSNKVTEKGKDVELRCDPISGHTALYWYRQSLGQGLEFLIYFQGNSAPDKSGLPSDRFSAERTGGSVSTLTIQRTQQEDSAVYLCASSLIGQGQGGYTFGSGTRLTVV.

V and J are TRBV6-5 and TRBJ1-2; 7 bases are a match to TRBD1. CDR3 length: 13 residues. V dropped 4 bases and J dropped 5; count of bases not matched to a gene: 4. The germline CDR1 and CDR2 sequences are MNHEY and SVGAGI. Written as DNA, the CDR3 is TGTGCCAGCAGTTCCAGGGGGGGGTATGGCTACACCTTC. Amino acids: CASSSRGGYGYTF.

About this clone itself: Other nucleotide sequences in the sample specify the same CDR3. V gene TRBV10-3 combines with J gene TRBJ2-4; TRBD2 matches 10 bases. This CDR3 has 17 residues. The V segment lost 2 bases and the J segment 1 base; nucleotides outside the gene matches: 5. Germline CDR1 is ENHRY and CDR2 is SYGVKD. CDR3: CAISESLAGAAKNIQYF. The CDR3 nucleotides are TGTGCCATCAGTGAGAGTCTAGCGGGGGCTGCCAAAAACATTCAGTACTTC.

The genes are TRBV14 and TRBJ2-5; 8 bases agree with TRBD1. Germline V gene sequence: CDR1 SGHDN, CDR2 FVKESK. The CDR3 length is 13 residues. Trimming took 10 bases from V and 0 from J; bases not matched to a gene: 4. In nucleotides, the CDR3 is TGTGCCACCGGGACAGGAAACCAAGAGACCCAGTACTTC. It is translated as CATGTGNQETQYF. Combining the CDR3 with reference TRBV14 and TRBJ2-5 gives the whole variable domain EAGVTQFPSHSVIEKGQTVTLRCDPISGHDNLYWYRRVMGKEIKFLLHFVKESKQDESGMPNNRFLAERTGGTYSTLKVQPAELEDSGVYFCATGTGNQETQYFGPGTRLLVL.

The chain combines TRBV5-1 with TRBJ2-3; 9 nucleotides match TRBD2. The V gene end was trimmed by 5 bases and the J gene end by 4 bases; junction bases not matched to a gene: 14. The CDR3 is 17 amino acids. CDR1 is SGHRS and CDR2 is YFSETQ in the germline V gene. DNA of the CDR3: TGCGCCAGCAGAAAACAGCGGACTAGCGAGAGGTCAGATACGCAGTATTTT. Amino acids: CASRKQRTSERSDTQYF. Based on the CDR3 plus reference TRBV5-1 and TRBJ2-3, the full variable domain is KAGVTQTPRYLIKTRGQQVTLSCSPISGHRSVSWYQQTPGQGLQFLFEYFSETQRNKGNFPGRFSGRQFSNSRSEMNVSTLELGDSALYLCASRKQRTSERSDTQYFGPGTRLTVL.

The chain joins TRBV19 to TRBJ1-5; TRBD1 might be the D (5 bases). Germline-derived CDR1 and CDR2 are LNHDA and SQIVND (reference sequence). V lost 3 bases and J lost 7, with 13 bases in between. This CDR3 comprises 14 residues. Here the CDR3 reads CASSIWDVNQPQHF. The DNA of the CDR3 is TGTGCCAGTAGTATTTGGGACGTCAACCAGCCCCAGCATTTT.

The chain recombines TRBV2 with TRBJ2-7, with D possibly TRBD2 on 6 matching bases. The CDR3 is 11 amino acids. The V and J ends lost 4 bases and 7 bases respectively, with 8 bases between them. Germline V lookup: CDR1 SNHLY, CDR2 FYNNEI. The CDR3 sequence is CASSVRGEQYF. In nucleotides, the CDR3 is TGTGCCAGCAGTGTACGGGGGGAGCAGTACTTC.